The clone carrying this T cell receptor beta chain turned up a few times. The antigen remains undetermined. The germline V gene has CDR1 SQVTM and CDR2 ANQGSEA. V lost 4 bases and J lost 4, with 20 bases in between. The CDR3 sequence is 16 residues long. The data were taken from a study of blood T cells in healthy people across ages. Broader study findings: Diversity was higher, and naive CD4+ cells more numerous, in long-lived donors than in aged donors. Possibly confounding the expanded clonotype changes was the fact that donor CMV status was unknown.

Each donor had around 9.2 milliliters of peripheral blood drawn. Primed by a sample-barcoded 5' primer and a J-beta primer mix, a second PCR proceeded for 7 to 11 cycles. MiXCR was run by TCRdb on the 5' RACE reads, yielding one entry per CDR3 protein. In the table there are around 1.7 million distinct CDR3 sequences, 28% of which are singletons. Sample: blood. V is TRBV29-1 and J is TRBJ2-1, with a possible D match to TRBD1 (5 bases). The receptor comes from a woman between 25 and 40 years old in good health. CDR3 bases: TGCAGCGTTGCACCTCCGCCGGCAGGGATTTACAATGAGCAGTTCTTC. Protein sequence: CSVAPPPAGIYNEQFF.